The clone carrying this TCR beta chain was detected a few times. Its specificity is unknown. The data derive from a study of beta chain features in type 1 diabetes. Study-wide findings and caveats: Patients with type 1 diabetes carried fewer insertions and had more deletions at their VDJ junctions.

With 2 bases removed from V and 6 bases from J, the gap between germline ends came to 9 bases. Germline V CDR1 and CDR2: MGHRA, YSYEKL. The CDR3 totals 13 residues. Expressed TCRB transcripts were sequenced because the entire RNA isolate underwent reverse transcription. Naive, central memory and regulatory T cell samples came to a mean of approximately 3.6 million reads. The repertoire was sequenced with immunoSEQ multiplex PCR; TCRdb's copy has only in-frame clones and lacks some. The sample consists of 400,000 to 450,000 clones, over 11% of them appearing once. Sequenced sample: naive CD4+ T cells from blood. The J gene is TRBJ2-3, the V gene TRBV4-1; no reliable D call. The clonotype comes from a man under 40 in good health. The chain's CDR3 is CASSQRHEDTQYF. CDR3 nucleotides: TGCGCCAGCAGCCAACGACACGAGGATACGCAGTATTTT.